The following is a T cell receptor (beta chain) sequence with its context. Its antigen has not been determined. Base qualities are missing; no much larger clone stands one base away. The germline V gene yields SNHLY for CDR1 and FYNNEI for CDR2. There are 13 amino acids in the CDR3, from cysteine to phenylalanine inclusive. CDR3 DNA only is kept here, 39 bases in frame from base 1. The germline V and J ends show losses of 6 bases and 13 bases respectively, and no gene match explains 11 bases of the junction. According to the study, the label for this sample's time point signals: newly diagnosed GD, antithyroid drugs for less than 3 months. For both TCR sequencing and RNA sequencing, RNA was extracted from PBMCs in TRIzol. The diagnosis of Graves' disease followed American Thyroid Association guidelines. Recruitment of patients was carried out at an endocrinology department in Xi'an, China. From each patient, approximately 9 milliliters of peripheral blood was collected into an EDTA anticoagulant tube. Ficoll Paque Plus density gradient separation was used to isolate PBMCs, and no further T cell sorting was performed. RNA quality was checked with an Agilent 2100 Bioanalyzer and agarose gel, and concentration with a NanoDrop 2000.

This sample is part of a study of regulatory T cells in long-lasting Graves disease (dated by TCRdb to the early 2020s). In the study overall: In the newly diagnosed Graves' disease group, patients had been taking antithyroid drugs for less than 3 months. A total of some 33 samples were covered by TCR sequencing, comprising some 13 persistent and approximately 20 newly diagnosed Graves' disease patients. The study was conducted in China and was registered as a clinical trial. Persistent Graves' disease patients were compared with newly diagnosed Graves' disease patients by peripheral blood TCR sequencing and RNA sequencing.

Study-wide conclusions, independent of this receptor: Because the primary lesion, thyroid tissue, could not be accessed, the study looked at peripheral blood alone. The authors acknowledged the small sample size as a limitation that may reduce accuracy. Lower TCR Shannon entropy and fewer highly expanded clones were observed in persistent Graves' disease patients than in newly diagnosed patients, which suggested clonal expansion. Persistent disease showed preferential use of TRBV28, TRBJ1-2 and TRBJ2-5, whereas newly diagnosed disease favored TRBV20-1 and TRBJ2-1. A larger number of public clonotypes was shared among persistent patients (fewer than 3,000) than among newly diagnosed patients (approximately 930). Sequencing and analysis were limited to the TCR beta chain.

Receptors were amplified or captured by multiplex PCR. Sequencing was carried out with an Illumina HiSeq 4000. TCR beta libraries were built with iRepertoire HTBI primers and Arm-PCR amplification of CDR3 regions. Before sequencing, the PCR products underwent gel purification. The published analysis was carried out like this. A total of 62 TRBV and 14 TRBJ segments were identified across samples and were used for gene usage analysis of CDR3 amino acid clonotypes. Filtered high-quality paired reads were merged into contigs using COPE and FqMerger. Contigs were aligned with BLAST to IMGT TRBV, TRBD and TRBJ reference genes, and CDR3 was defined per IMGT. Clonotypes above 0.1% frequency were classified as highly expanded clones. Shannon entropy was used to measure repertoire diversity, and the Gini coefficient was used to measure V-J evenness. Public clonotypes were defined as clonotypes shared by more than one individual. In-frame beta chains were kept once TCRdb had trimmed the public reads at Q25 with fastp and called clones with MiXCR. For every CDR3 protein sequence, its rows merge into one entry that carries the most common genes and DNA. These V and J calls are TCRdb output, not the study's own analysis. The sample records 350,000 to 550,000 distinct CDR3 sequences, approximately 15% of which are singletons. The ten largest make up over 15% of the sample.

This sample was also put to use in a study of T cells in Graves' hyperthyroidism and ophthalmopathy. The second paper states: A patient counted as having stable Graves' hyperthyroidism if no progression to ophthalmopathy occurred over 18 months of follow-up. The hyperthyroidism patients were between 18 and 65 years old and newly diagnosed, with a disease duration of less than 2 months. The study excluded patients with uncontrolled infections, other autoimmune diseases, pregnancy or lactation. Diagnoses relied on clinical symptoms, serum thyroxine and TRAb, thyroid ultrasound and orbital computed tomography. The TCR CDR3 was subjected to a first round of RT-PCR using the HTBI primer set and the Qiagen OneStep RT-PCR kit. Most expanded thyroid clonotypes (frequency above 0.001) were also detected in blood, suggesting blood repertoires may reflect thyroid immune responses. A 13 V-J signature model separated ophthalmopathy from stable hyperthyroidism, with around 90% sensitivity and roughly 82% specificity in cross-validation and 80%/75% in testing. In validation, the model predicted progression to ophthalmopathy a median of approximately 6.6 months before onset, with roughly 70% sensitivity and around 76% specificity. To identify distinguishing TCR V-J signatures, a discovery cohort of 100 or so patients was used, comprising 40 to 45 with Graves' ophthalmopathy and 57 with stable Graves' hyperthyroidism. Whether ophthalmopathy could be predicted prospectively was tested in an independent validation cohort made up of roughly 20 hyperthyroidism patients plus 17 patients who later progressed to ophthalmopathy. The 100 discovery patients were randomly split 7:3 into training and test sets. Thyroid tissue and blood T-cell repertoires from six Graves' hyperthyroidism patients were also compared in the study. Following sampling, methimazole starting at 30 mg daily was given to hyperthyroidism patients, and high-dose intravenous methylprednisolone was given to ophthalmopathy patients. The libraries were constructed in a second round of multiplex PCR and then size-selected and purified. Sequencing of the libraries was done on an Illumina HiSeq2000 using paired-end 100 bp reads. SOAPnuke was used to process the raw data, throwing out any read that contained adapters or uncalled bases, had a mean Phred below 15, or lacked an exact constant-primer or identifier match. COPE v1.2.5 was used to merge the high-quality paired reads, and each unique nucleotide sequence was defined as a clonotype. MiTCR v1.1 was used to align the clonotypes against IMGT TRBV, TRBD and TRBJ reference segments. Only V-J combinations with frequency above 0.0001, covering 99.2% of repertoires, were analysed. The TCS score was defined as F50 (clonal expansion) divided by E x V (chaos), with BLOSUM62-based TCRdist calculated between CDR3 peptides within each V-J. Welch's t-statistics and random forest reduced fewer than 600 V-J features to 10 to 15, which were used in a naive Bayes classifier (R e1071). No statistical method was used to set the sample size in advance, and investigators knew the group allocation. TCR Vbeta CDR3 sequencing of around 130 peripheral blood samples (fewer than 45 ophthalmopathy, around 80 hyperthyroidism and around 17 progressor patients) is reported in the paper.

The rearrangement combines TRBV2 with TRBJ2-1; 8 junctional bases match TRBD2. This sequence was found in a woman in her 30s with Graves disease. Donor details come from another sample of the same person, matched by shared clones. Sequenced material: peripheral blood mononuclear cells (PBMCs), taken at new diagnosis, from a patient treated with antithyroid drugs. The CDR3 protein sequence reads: CASRGSGSGVQFF. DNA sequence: TGTGCCAGCAGAGGAAGCGGGAGTGGCGTCCAGTTCTTC.